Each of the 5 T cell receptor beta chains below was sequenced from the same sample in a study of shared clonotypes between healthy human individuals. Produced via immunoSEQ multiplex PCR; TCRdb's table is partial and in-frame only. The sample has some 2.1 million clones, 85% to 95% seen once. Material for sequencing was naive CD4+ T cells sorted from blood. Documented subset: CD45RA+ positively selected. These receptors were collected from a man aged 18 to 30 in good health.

As DNA, the CDR3 is TGTGCCAGCACTGTCCCAGCTTCTGAGCAGTTCTTC. Translated, it gives CASTVPASEQFF. The V gene is TRBV28, the J gene TRBJ2-1; D unclear. With 7 bases removed from V and 9 bases from J, the gap between germline ends came to 13 bases. Germline CDR1 and CDR2: MDHEN and SYDVKM. The CDR3 loop spans 12 amino acids.

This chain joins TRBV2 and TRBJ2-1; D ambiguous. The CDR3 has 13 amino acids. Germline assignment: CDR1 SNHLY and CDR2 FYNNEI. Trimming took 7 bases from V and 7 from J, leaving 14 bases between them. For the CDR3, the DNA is TGTGCCAGCACCTCTCTTGCGTATAATGAGCAGTTCTTC. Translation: CASTSLAYNEQFF.

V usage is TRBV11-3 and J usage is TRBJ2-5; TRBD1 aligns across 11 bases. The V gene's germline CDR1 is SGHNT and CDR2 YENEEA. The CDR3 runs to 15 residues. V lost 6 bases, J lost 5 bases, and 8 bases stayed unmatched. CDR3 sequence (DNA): TGTGCCAGCAGTTCAGGACAGGGGGCGTTGGAGACCCAGTACTTC. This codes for CASSSGQGALETQYF.

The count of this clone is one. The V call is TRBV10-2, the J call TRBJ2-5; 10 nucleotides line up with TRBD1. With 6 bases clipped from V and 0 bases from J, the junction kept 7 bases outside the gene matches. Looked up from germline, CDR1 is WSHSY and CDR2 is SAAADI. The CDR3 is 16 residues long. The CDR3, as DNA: TGCGCCAGCAGGGGATTGGGACAGGGGAACCAAGAGACCCAGTACTTC. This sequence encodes CASRGLGQGNQETQYF.

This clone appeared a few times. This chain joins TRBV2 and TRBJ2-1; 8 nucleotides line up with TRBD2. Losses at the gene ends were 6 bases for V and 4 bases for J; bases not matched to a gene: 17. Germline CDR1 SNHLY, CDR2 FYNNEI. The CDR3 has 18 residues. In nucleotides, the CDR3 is TGTGCCAGCAGCGCTCCGCGAGGTACTAGCGGCAAGTACAATGAGCAGTTCTTC. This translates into CASSAPRGTSGKYNEQFF. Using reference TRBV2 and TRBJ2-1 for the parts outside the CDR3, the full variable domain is EPEVTQTPSHQVTQMGQEVILRCVPISNHLYFYWYRQILGQKVEFLVSFYNNEISEKSEIFDDQFSVERPDGSNFTLKIRSTKLEDSAMYFCASSAPRGTSGKYNEQFFGPGTRLTVL.